The present T cell receptor (beta chain) was sequenced within a study of PD-1 blockade in mismatch repair-deficient tumors. TCR sequencing covered a few patients who responded to pembrolizumab. The germline V gene encodes CDR1 SNHLY and CDR2 FYNNEI. The CDR3 consists of 17 residues. V was clipped by 6 bases and J by 4 bases, with 21 bases between them. Using immunoSEQ multiplex PCR, the repertoire was profiled, and TCRdb retains in-frame clones only, with some absent. The table records roughly 120,000 clones, roughly 86% of them present only once. The receptor's source is an adult with mismatch repair-deficient cancer. Material: peripheral blood, obtained 72 weeks after starting pembrolizumab. The chain has TRBV2 and TRBJ1-4; a possible D gene is TRBD1 (5 bases). The CDR3 sequence is CASSDIGTAKNNEKLFF. The CDR3, as DNA: TGTGCCAGCAGCGATATCGGGACGGCTAAAAATAATGAAAAACTGTTTTTT.